These 19 T cell receptor beta chains came from one sample sequenced in a study of beta chain features in type 1 diabetes. The entirety of the isolated RNA underwent reverse transcription, so expressed TCRB transcripts were sequenced. TCRdb's table, derived via immunoSEQ multiplex PCR, lists solely in-frame clones and lacks some. The data contain 250,000 to 300,000 clones, 8% of them singletons. The sequenced sample was central memory CD4+ T cells from blood. The receptors here all came from a woman between 18 and 29 years old in good health.

Only a few counts were recorded for this clone. The genes are TRBV9 and TRBJ2-3; D gene ambiguous. Germline loops: CDR1 SGDLS, CDR2 YYNGEE. CDR3 size: 13 residues. V was clipped by 0 bases and J by 6 bases, with 8 bases between them. The CDR3: CASSVEDGDTQYF. The CDR3 DNA sequence: TGTGCCAGCAGCGTAGAGGATGGGGATACGCAGTATTTT.

As DNA, the CDR3 is TGTGCCTGGAGTATAGCGGGGGGATACAATGAGCAGTTCTTC. Translating it yields CAWSIAGGYNEQFF. The V and J genes are TRBV30 and TRBJ2-1, with 10 bases fitting TRBD2. The CDR3 runs 14 residues. The germline CDR1 and CDR2 sequences are GTSNPN and SVGIG (reference sequence). The trim removed 2 bases at V and 4 bases at J, leaving 2 bases unmatched. The full variable domain, its missing parts supplied by reference TRBV30 and TRBJ2-1, is SQTIHQWPATLVQPVGSPLSLECTVEGTSNPNLYWYRQAAGRGLQLLFYSVGIGQISSEVPQNLSASRPQDRQFILSSKKLLLSDSGFYLCAWSIAGGYNEQFFGPGTRLTVL.

J is TRBJ1-2 and V is TRBV7-9, with TRBD1 matching over 8 bases. CDR1 is SEHNR and CDR2 is FQNEAQ in the germline V gene (reference sequence). V shed 0 bases, J shed 8 bases, and the junction held 11 bases outside the gene matches. The CDR3 loop spans 16 amino acids. CDR3 nucleotide sequence: TGTGCCAGCAGCTTAGCGGCAGGGGGCCTGTTGGGAGGCTACACCTTC. It specifies CASSLAAGGLLGGYTF. The variable domain in full, completed from reference TRBV7-9 and TRBJ1-2, reads DTGVSQNPRHKITKRGQNVTFRCDPISEHNRLYWYRQTLGQGPEFLTYFQNEAQLEKSRLLSDRFSAERPKGSFSTLEIQRTEQGDSAMYLCASSLAAGGLLGGYTFGSGTRLTVV.

This clone was observed a handful of times. V and J are TRBV30 and TRBJ2-1; 9 nucleotides align to TRBD1. In germline, CDR1 is GTSNPN, CDR2 SVGIG (reference sequence). This CDR3 spans 14 amino acids. The V segment lost 2 bases and the J segment 11 bases; nucleotides outside the gene matches: 10. The CDR3 here is CAWSTGTGRYKQFF. DNA of the CDR3: TGTGCCTGGAGTACCGGGACAGGGCGTTACAAGCAGTTCTTC. Using reference TRBV30 and TRBJ2-1 for the parts outside the CDR3, the full variable domain is SQTIHQWPATLVQPVGSPLSLECTVEGTSNPNLYWYRQAAGRGLQLLFYSVGIGQISSEVPQNLSASRPQDRQFILSSKKLLLSDSGFYLCAWSTGTGRYKQFFGPGTRLTVL.

This clone was detected a few times. J is TRBJ2-5 and V is TRBV7-2; 7 nucleotides match TRBD2. Germline loops: CDR1 SGHTA, CDR2 FQGNSA. This CDR3 contains 14 residues. With V trimmed by 3 bases and J by 5 bases, 6 bases remained unmatched. CDR3 sequence (DNA): TGTGCCAGCAGCTTCTCTGGACTAGGGGAGACCCAGTACTTC. Its translation is CASSFSGLGETQYF.

This clone showed up many times. Other DNA sequences in this sample translate to the same CDR3. The chain recombines TRBV18 with TRBJ2-7; 9 bases agree with TRBD1. Germline lookup yields CDR1 KGHSH and CDR2 LQKENI. V lost 1 base to trimming and J lost 7 bases; unmatched junction nucleotides: 2. The length of the CDR3 is 13 residues. The CDR3 loop is CASSPRTGEEQYV. CDR3 in DNA: TGTGCCAGCTCACCACGGACAGGGGAAGAGCAGTACGTC.

A few counts support this clone. The rearrangement links TRBV5-1 to TRBJ2-5, with a tentative D call TRBD2 (6 bases). CDR1 and CDR2 from the germline V gene are SGHRS and YFSETQ. Trimming left V 3 bases short and J 4 bases short, with 10 bases between. The CDR3 sequence is 13 residues long. The CDR3 loop reads CASSWVGGETQYF. The CDR3 DNA reads TGCGCCAGCAGCTGGGTCGGGGGAGAGACCCAGTACTTC.

This clone occurred a few times. In nucleotides, the CDR3 is TGTGCCAGCAGCCGAGGAGAGACCCAGTACTTC. Encoded protein: CASSRGETQYF. The V call is TRBV4-2, the J call TRBJ2-5; D unresolved. In germline, CDR1 is LGHNA, CDR2 YNFKEQ. Trimming pared 4 bases from V and 4 bases from J, leaving 4 bases between. The CDR3 totals 11 residues.

This clone was detected a few times. The gene calls are TRBV15 and TRBJ2-7; D might be TRBD2 (8 bases). The CDR3 totals 16 residues. With 3 bases removed from V and 4 bases from J, the gap between germline ends came to 19 bases. CDR1 LNHNV and CDR2 YYDKDF come from the germline V gene (reference sequence). The DNA of the CDR3 is TGTGCCACCAGCAGCGGGGGGGGACAGAAGAGATACGAGCAGTACGTC. Translated: CATSSGGGQKRYEQYV.

The V call is TRBV19, the J call TRBJ1-5; no reliable D call. V was clipped by 3 bases and J by 1 base, with 10 bases between them. CDR3 length: 15 residues. Per the germline V gene, CDR1 is LNHDA and CDR2 is SQIVND (reference sequence). CDR3 in amino acids: CASSMEGMSNQPQHF. The CDR3 nucleotides are TGTGCCAGTAGTATGGAGGGTATGAGCAATCAGCCCCAGCATTTT.

This clone has a handful of counts. The chain recombines TRBV7-2 with TRBJ2-5; D possibly uses TRBD1 or TRBD2 (6 bases each). With 5 bases removed from V and 4 bases from J, the gap between germline ends came to 11 bases. This CDR3 comprises 13 residues. The V gene's germline CDR1 is SGHTA and CDR2 FQGNSA. CDR3 protein: CASSPGALETQYF. The CDR3 bases are TGTGCCAGCAGCCCGGGGGCGTTAGAGACCCAGTACTTC.

Only a few counts were recorded for this clone. This sequence joins TRBV5-1 and TRBJ1-2; 8 bases are a match to TRBD1. This CDR3 is built from 14 residues. The germline V gene has CDR1 SGHRS and CDR2 YFSETQ. Trimming took 4 bases from V and 4 from J; bases not matched to a gene: 6. CDR3 residues: CASSLGTGLYGYTF. The CDR3 coding sequence is TGCGCCAGCAGCCTCGGGACAGGCCTCTATGGCTACACCTTC.

This clone was recorded a few times. The chain recombines TRBV15 with TRBJ1-2; possibly TRBD1 for D (5 bases). Trimming stripped 2 bases from V and 8 bases from J, with 18 bases between. Per germline, CDR1 LNHNV and CDR2 YYDKDF (reference sequence). This CDR3 has 15 amino acids. The CDR3 DNA sequence: TGTGCCACCAGCAGACCCAGGGACCGGAGGCAGGGCTACACCTTC. This gives the protein CATSRPRDRRQGYTF.

The V gene is TRBV4-3, the J gene TRBJ2-5, with D perhaps TRBD1 (5 bases). Trimming removed 2 bases from V and 0 bases from J, with 22 bases in between. The germline CDR1 and CDR2 sequences are LGHNA and YSLEER. The CDR3 is made up of 19 amino acids. Here the CDR3 DNA reads TGCGCCAGCAGCCAAAGCCCGTTTGTACAGGCTGGGAACCAAGAGACCCAGTACTTC. It is translated as CASSQSPFVQAGNQETQYF.

This clone was observed at least ten times. The chain couples TRBV28 to TRBJ1-6; 7 positions agree with TRBD1. Per the germline V gene, CDR1 is MDHEN and CDR2 is SYDVKM. The V segment lost 3 bases and the J segment 8 bases; nucleotides outside the gene matches: 4. The CDR3 runs 14 residues. CDR3 in DNA: TGTGCCAGCAGTTTTCTGAGGGGGCATTCACCCCTCCACTTT. Translating gives CASSFLRGHSPLHF. Using reference TRBV28 and TRBJ1-6 for the parts outside the CDR3, the full variable domain is DVKVTQSSRYLVKRTGEKVFLECVQDMDHENMFWYRQDPGLGLRLIYFSYDVKMKEKGDIPEGYSVSREKKERFSLILESASTNQTSMYLCASSFLRGHSPLHFGNGTRLTVT.

About this clone: This sequence is one base from a far larger clone and is likely a read error. The gene calls are TRBV7-3 and TRBJ2-3; possible D gene TRBD1, 6 bases. CDR3 length: 14 residues. Germline CDR1 reads SGHTA; CDR2 reads FQGTGA. V gave up 5 bases and J gave up 2 bases, with 11 bases separating them. DNA of the CDR3: TGTGCCAGCAGCCCGGACAGTAACACAGATACGCAGTATTTT. It encodes CASSPDSNTDTQYF.

This clone appeared a few times. The chain carries TRBV7-2 and TRBJ1-2; TRBD1 aligns across 7 bases. Germline-derived CDR1 and CDR2 are SGHTA and FQGNSA. CDR3 length: 15 amino acids. J lost 0 bases, V lost 4 bases, and 5 bases had no gene match. The CDR3 coding sequence is TGTGCCAGCAGCTCTTACGGGACAGCTAACTATGGCTACACCTTC. Protein product: CASSSYGTANYGYTF.

The V call is TRBV14, the J call TRBJ2-5, with 7 bases fitting TRBD2. The CDR3 is 15 residues long. With V trimmed by 4 bases and J by 4 bases, 9 bases remained unmatched. The germline CDR1 and CDR2 sequences are SGHDN and FVKESK. The DNA for the CDR3 is TGTGCCAGCAGCCCTCTCGCGGGGGTCTCAGAGACCCAGTACTTC. The encoded protein is CASSPLAGVSETQYF.

This clone was counted between two and nine times. The chain couples TRBV10-3 to TRBJ1-1; TRBD1 matches at 8 bases. After removal of 6 bases from V and 3 bases from J, the junction contained 9 bases not matched to a gene. The germline V gene has CDR1 ENHRY and CDR2 SYGVKD. CDR3 length: 15 amino acids. CDR3 residues: CAISDPGGPDTEAFF. The DNA of the CDR3 is TGTGCCATCAGCGACCCAGGGGGCCCCGACACTGAAGCTTTCTTT.